This entry lists 22 T cell receptor beta chains sequenced from one sample in a study of shared clonotypes between healthy human individuals. TCRdb's table, derived via immunoSEQ multiplex PCR, lists solely in-frame clones and lacks some. The data show about 600,000 clones, approximately 97% seen once. Sequencing was done on a sample of naive CD4+ T cells sorted from blood. Stated subset: CD45RA+ positively selected. All receptors come from a woman in her 30s in good health.

The chain combines TRBV18 with TRBJ2-5, with D perhaps matching TRBD2 (6 bases). The ends were cut back, 0 bases at V and 5 bases at J, with 13 bases in the middle. Looked up from germline, CDR1 is KGHSH and CDR2 is LQKENI. This CDR3 has 15 residues. This CDR3 is CASSPPGPAGETQYF. The DNA for the CDR3 is TGTGCCAGCTCACCACCAGGTCCGGCGGGGGAGACCCAGTACTTC.

V gene TRBV5-4 combines with J gene TRBJ2-2, with D uncertain. The CDR3 consists of 13 residues. Germline V gives CDR1 SGHNT, CDR2 YYREEE (reference sequence). The V and J ends lost 4 bases and 7 bases respectively, with 11 bases between them. CDR3 nucleotides: TGTGCCAGCAGCCCAACGCCGGACGGGGAGCTGTTTTTT. It specifies CASSPTPDGELFF.

CDR3: CASSTANSGANVLTF. For the CDR3, the DNA is TGTGCCAGTAGTACGGCGAACTCTGGGGCCAACGTCCTGACTTTC. The chain carries TRBV19 and TRBJ2-6; D unresolved. V gave up 4 bases and J gave up 0 bases, with 7 bases separating them. CDR1 and CDR2 from the germline V gene are LNHDA and SQIVND (reference sequence). The CDR3 is made up of 15 amino acids.

The chain has TRBV19 and TRBJ2-7; D is unresolved. The germline CDR1 and CDR2 sequences are LNHDA and SQIVND (reference sequence). This CDR3 is 15 amino acids long. Trimming removed 2 bases at V and 3 bases at J, with 14 bases between. As DNA, the CDR3 is TGTGCCAGTAGTATACCGGGTGGTAGTGGCTACGAGCAGTACTTC. It encodes CASSIPGGSGYEQYF.

The rearrangement links TRBV10-1 to TRBJ1-2; D remains ambiguous. Looked up from germline, CDR1 is WNHNN and CDR2 is SYGVQD (reference sequence). The CDR3 spans 15 residues. The germline V and J ends were trimmed by 0 bases and 8 bases, with 16 bases remaining between them. The CDR3 loop is CASSESRSGPLGYTF. The CDR3, as DNA: TGCGCCAGCAGTGAGTCCCGCTCTGGCCCCCTAGGCTACACCTTC.

The V and J genes are TRBV28 and TRBJ2-7; D may be TRBD2 (6 bases). Germline assignment: CDR1 MDHEN and CDR2 SYDVKM. V lost 4 bases and J 2 bases, leaving 21 bases between the germline ends. CDR3 size: 17 residues. The CDR3: CASSSISLVGGTYEQYF. The CDR3, as DNA: TGTGCCAGCAGTTCAATAAGTTTGGTGGGAGGCACCTACGAGCAGTACTTC. Filled out from reference TRBV28 and TRBJ2-7, the complete variable domain reads DVKVTQSSRYLVKRTGEKVFLECVQDMDHENMFWYRQDPGLGLRLIYFSYDVKMKEKGDIPEGYSVSREKKERFSLILESASTNQTSMYLCASSSISLVGGTYEQYFGPGTRLTVT.

The chain employs TRBV10-3 and TRBJ2-3, with D possibly matching TRBD2 (6 bases). This CDR3 comprises 15 residues. Germline V gene lookup returns CDR1 ENHRY and CDR2 SYGVKD. V lost 7 bases, J lost 1 base, and 15 bases lay in between. The CDR3 sequence: CAIKDAGTGTDTQYF. The DNA for the CDR3 is TGTGCCATCAAAGACGCGGGAACCGGCACAGATACGCAGTATTTT.

This chain joins TRBV5-1 and TRBJ2-7; 8 bases map to TRBD1. The CDR3 is 15 residues long. From germline, CDR1 is SGHRS and CDR2 YFSETQ. Trimming removed 1 base from V and 5 bases from J; junction bases left unmatched: 8. CDR3 residues: CASSLSIRGLNEQYF. CDR3 in DNA: TGCGCCAGCAGCTTGAGTATCAGGGGGCTAAACGAGCAGTACTTC.

This chain connects TRBV28 to TRBJ2-5; the D gene is possibly TRBD1 (7 bases). The germline V gene has CDR1 MDHEN and CDR2 SYDVKM. This CDR3 has 14 amino acids. The V end lost 7 bases, the J end lost 4 bases, and 16 bases lay between the germline ends. The CDR3 protein is CASTYRGLLETQYF. For the CDR3, the DNA is TGTGCCAGCACCTACAGGGGACTTCTAGAGACCCAGTACTTC.

The chain recombines TRBV5-8 with TRBJ1-5; 7 bases align to TRBD1. Losses at the gene ends were 2 bases for V and 4 bases for J; bases not matched to a gene: 9. In germline, CDR1 is SGHTS, CDR2 YDEGEE. The CDR3 is made up of 16 amino acids. Here the CDR3 reads CASSFMHRGWNQPQHF. CDR3 nucleotide sequence: TGTGCCAGCAGCTTCATGCACAGGGGATGGAATCAGCCCCAGCATTTT.

This sequence joins TRBV27 and TRBJ1-5, with D uncertain. The germline CDR1 and CDR2 sequences are MNHEY and SMNVEV (reference sequence). V was cut by 3 bases and J by 7 bases, with 7 bases left in between. This CDR3 has 12 amino acids. The DNA for the CDR3 is TGTGCCAGCAGTTTTGTTGGACAGCCCCAGCATTTT. This codes for CASSFVGQPQHF.

CDR3 bases: TGTGCCAGCAGCAGCCCACAGGGGAGGCAGTACTTC. This sequence encodes CASSSPQGRQYF. The rearrangement links TRBV7-8 to TRBJ2-7, with 7 bases matching TRBD1. Trimming took 5 bases from V and 9 from J; bases not matched to a gene: 7. The CDR3 extends over 12 amino acids. In germline, CDR1 is SGHVS, CDR2 FQNEAQ.

This chain uses TRBV28 with TRBJ1-1; D is perhaps TRBD1 (6 bases). Germline CDR1 reads MDHEN; CDR2 reads SYDVKM. V lost 4 bases and J lost 1, with 13 bases in between. The CDR3 totals 15 residues. The CDR3 here is CASSSSGGENTEAFF. In DNA form, the CDR3 reads TGTGCCAGCAGTTCCTCGGGGGGCGAGAACACTGAAGCTTTCTTT.

The V and J genes are TRBV5-4 and TRBJ1-1; D remains unclear. Germline V CDR1 and CDR2: SGHNT, YYREEE (reference sequence). Trimming pared 5 bases from V and 5 bases from J, leaving 19 bases between. This CDR3 is 15 amino acids long. The CDR3 spells CASSLAGVLGTEAFF. CDR3 DNA sequence: TGTGCCAGCAGTCTCGCGGGAGTGTTGGGGACTGAAGCTTTCTTT.

The chain carries TRBV25-1 and TRBJ2-2; D not certain. Trimming removed 7 bases at V and 4 bases at J, with 7 bases between. Germline CDR1 MGHDK, CDR2 SYGVNS. The CDR3 covers 12 residues. This CDR3 is CASTKGTGELFF. Written as DNA, the CDR3 is TGTGCCAGCACGAAGGGCACCGGGGAGCTGTTTTTT.

The chain combines TRBV2 with TRBJ2-5; possible D gene TRBD2, 7 bases. The end of the DNA fits TRBJ2-7 better, so the J call may be wrong. The CDR3 runs 14 residues. Germline values: CDR1 SNHLY, CDR2 FYNNEI. In nucleotides, the CDR3 is TGTGCCATCCTAGGACGGGGGGCTATCTACGAGCAGTACTTC. This translates into CAILGRGAIYEQYF.

Comment on this clone: The junction departs from the called germline gene at one end, perhaps through a read error. Other DNA sequences from this sample encode an identical CDR3 as well. This chain uses TRBV5-1 with TRBJ2-7, with 9 positions matching TRBD2. Germline V CDR1 and CDR2: SGHRS, YFSETQ. The CDR3 is 15 residues long. CDR3 DNA: TGTGCCAGCAGCTTGGGGGTAGCGGGAGCGTACGAGCAGTACTTC. Amino acid sequence: CASSLGVAGAYEQYF.

The rearrangement links TRBV5-6 to TRBJ1-4, with TRBD1 matching over 8 bases. The junction had 12 bases not matched to a gene; V was cut back by 3 bases and J by 8 bases. Per the germline V gene, CDR1 is SGHDT and CDR2 is YYEEEE. CDR3 length: 16 amino acids. The CDR3 DNA follows: TGTGCCAGCAGCTCCCTTGGAGGGACAGGTGGCGAAAAACTGTTTTTT. Translation: CASSSLGGTGGEKLFF.

The rearrangement links TRBV10-1 to TRBJ2-1; 7 bases agree with TRBD2. This CDR3 is built from 16 residues. Germline CDR1 and CDR2: WNHNN and SYGVQD (reference sequence). The junction had 16 bases not matched to a gene; V was cut back by 10 bases and J by 4 bases. Here the CDR3 reads CATTNGGRTWYNEQFF. For the CDR3, the DNA is TGCGCCACCACAAACGGGGGGAGGACGTGGTACAATGAGCAGTTCTTC.

The chain recombines TRBV9 with TRBJ2-7, with TRBD1 matching 11 bases. The germline V gene has CDR1 SGDLS and CDR2 YYNGEE. Trimming took 3 bases from V and 1 from J; bases not matched to a gene: 3. There are 15 residues in the CDR3. In DNA form, the CDR3 reads TGTGCCAGCAGCGGGCGGGACAGGGGGTCCTACGAGCAGTACTTC. Its protein product is CASSGRDRGSYEQYF.

The rearrangement links TRBV28 to TRBJ1-1; no reliable D call. CDR3 length: 14 amino acids. The V end was cut by 5 bases, the J end by 1 base, with 11 bases between. Germline-derived CDR1 and CDR2 are MDHEN and SYDVKM. CDR3 coding DNA: TGTGCCAGCAGTAGTCCGGGATCGAACACTGAAGCTTTCTTT. Residues: CASSSPGSNTEAFF.

For this clone: This sample includes further DNA sequences coding for the same CDR3. This chain links TRBV27 with TRBJ2-7; the D gene is possibly TRBD1 (5 bases). The CDR3 is 12 residues long. V shed 6 bases and J shed 0 bases, with 6 bases lying between them. CDR1 is MNHEY and CDR2 is SMNVEV in the germline V gene (reference sequence). Here the CDR3 reads CASRQGSYEQYF. The CDR3 DNA is TGTGCCAGCAGGCAGGGCTCCTACGAGCAGTACTTC.